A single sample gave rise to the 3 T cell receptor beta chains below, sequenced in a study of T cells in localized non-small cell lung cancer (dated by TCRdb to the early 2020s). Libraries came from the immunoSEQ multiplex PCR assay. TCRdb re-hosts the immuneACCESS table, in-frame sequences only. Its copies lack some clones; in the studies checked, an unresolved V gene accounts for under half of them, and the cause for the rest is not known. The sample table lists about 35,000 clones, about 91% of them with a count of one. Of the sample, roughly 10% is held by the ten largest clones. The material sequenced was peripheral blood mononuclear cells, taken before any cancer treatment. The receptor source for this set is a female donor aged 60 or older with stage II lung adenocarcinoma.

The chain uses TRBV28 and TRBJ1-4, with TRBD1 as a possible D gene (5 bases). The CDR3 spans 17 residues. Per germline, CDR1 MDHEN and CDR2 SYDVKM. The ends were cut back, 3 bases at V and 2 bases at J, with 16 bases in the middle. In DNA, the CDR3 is TGTGCCAGCAGTTTTAGCGGGCAGCAGGGTACTAATGAAAAACTGTTTTTT. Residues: CASSFSGQQGTNEKLFF.

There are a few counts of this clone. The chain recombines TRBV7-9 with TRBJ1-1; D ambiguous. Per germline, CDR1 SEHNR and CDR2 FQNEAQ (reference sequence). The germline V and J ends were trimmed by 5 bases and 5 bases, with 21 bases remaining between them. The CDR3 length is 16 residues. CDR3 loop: CASSGMMVGWETEAFF. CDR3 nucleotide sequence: TGTGCCAGCAGCGGAATGATGGTGGGCTGGGAGACTGAAGCTTTCTTT.

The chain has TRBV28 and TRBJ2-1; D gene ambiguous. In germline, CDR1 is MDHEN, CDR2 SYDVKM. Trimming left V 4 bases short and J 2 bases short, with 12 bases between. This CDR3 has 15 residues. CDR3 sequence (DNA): TGTGCCAGCAGTTCAAATCCCTCTACCTACAATGAGCAGTTCTTC. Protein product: CASSSNPSTYNEQFF.